Listed below are T cell receptor beta chains from one sample, sequenced in a study of shared clonotypes between healthy human individuals. Only in-frame clones appear in the TCRdb table, and some are missing; sequencing was by immunoSEQ multiplex PCR. The sample has 640,000 or so clones, approximately 79% seen once. Sequencing was performed on memory CD4+ T cells sorted from blood. All receptors derive from a woman aged 30 to 39 in good health. Both conserved end residues are part of each CDR3. Each record gives: CDR3 DNA, CDR3 protein, CDR3 length, clone size, J gene, V gene, D gene. The D gene is left open where the match is weak. Clone size is shown for a subset of rows, as once, few, many or a class of expanded clone.

TGCAGCGTTGCAGCCGGGGGTAATGAAAAACTGTTTTTT,CSVAAGGNEKLFF,13,-,TRBJ1-4,TRBV29-1,-
TGTGCCAGCAGTTTGGACGGTGGTGTCAGCTCCTACGAGCAGTACTTC,CASSLDGGVSSYEQYF,16,few,TRBJ2-7,TRBV28,-
TGTGCCAGCAGCACGGTAGCGGGAGGCTACGGGGAGCTGTTTTTT,CASSTVAGGYGELFF,15,-,TRBJ2-2,TRBV5-8,TRBD2
TGTGCCTGGAGTGACCCTACCGGTCCGAGGGACACTGAAGCTTTCTTT,CAWSDPTGPRDTEAFF,16,-,TRBJ1-1,TRBV30,-
TGTGCCAGCAGCTCCCTCCGGCGGGCGGTTGAAAACTATGGCTACACCTTC,CASSSLRRAVENYGYTF,17,-,TRBJ1-2,TRBV11-2,-
TGTGCCAGCAGCTTGGGTGTAGCGGAAGGCAAGCAGTACTTC,CASSLGVAEGKQYF,14,-,TRBJ2-7,TRBV5-8,-
TGTGCCATCAGTGAGTCGAGGCGGAAAAGCTCCTACGAGCAGTACTTC,CAISESRRKSSYEQYF,16,-,TRBJ2-7,TRBV10-3,-
TGTGCCAGCAGCCGCACTAGCGGGAGTTTCGATGAGCAGTTCTTC,CASSRTSGSFDEQFF,15,once,TRBJ2-1,TRBV5-4,TRBD2
TGTGCCAGCAGTTTGGGGTCGCCGGGAGAGGGGGCTGAAGCTTTCTTT,CASSLGSPGEGAEAFF,16,-,TRBJ1-1,TRBV28,-
TGTGCCATCAGTGAGGAGGGCGACACTGAAGCTTTCTTT,CAISEEGDTEAFF,13,-,TRBJ1-1,TRBV10-3,-
TGTGCCAGCAAAGAACCAGTACGAAAGACCTATGGCTACACCTTC,CASKEPVRKTYGYTF,15,-,TRBJ1-2,TRBV5-2,-
TGTGCCAGCAGCCAAGTCCTGGGCCCGGGGGGTGCGCAGTATTTT,CASSQVLGPGGAQYF,15,once,TRBJ2-3,TRBV4-2,TRBD2
TGCGCCAGCAGGGACGGACTAGGGGCCAACGTCCTGACTTTC,CASRDGLGANVLTF,14,-,TRBJ2-6,TRBV5-1,-
TGTGCCAGCAGCTCGAGTACGCAGGGGAAGATCACTGAAGCTTTCTTT,CASSSSTQGKITEAFF,16,-,TRBJ1-1,TRBV7-6,-
TGCGCCAGCTCCGAAACCTCCTACAATGAGCAGTTCTTC,CASSETSYNEQFF,13,-,TRBJ2-1,TRBV10-1,-
TGCGCCAGCAGCCGGACAGGGGACTATGGCTACACCTTC,CASSRTGDYGYTF,13,-,TRBJ1-2,TRBV5-1,TRBD1
TGTGCCAGCAGCCTTAATACAGGGGGCGATCAGCCCCAGCATTTT,CASSLNTGGDQPQHF,15,-,TRBJ1-5,TRBV7-6,TRBD1
TGTGCCAGCAGAGGGGGGATAGGACGCTACGAGCAGTACTTC,CASRGGIGRYEQYF,14,-,TRBJ2-7,TRBV28,-
TGTGCCAGCAGTTTATACGGGGCCTACGAGCAGTACTTC,CASSLYGAYEQYF,13,-,TRBJ2-7,TRBV28,-
TGCAGCGTTTCCGGGACAGGGGGACCCCTTGGCTATGGCTACACCTTC,CSVSGTGGPLGYGYTF,16,-,TRBJ1-2,TRBV29-1,TRBD1
TGTGCCGCCAAACCGCCGCCGGGACAGGTTAACACTGAAGCTTTCTTT,CAAKPPPGQVNTEAFF,16,few,TRBJ1-1,TRBV28,TRBD1
TGTGCCAGCAGTGGGCCCGGGACCGCGGGGGATACGCAGTATTTT,CASSGPGTAGDTQYF,15,-,TRBJ2-3,TRBV6-1,-
TGTGCCAGCTCACGGGACAGGGAGACGCAGTATTTT,CASSRDRETQYF,12,-,TRBJ2-3,TRBV18,TRBD1
TGCGCCAGCAGTGAACCGGAAGTCTCCTACAATGAGCAGTTCTTC,CASSEPEVSYNEQFF,15,-,TRBJ2-1,TRBV10-2,-
TGCGCCAGCAGCCAGCACAGGGAGGGCTATGGCTACACCTTC,CASSQHREGYGYTF,14,-,TRBJ1-2,TRBV4-1,-
TGTGCTAGTGGTTTAACGGCCACCGGGACACACACAGATACGCAGTATTTT,CASGLTATGTHTDTQYF,17,once,TRBJ2-3,TRBV12-5,-
TGTGCCAGCAGCTTGAGGGGGCCAGATACGCAGTATTTT,CASSLRGPDTQYF,13,-,TRBJ2-3,TRBV5-4,TRBD1
TGTGCCAGCAGCTTGGGGGACTCCTACGAGCAGTACTTC,CASSLGDSYEQYF,13,-,TRBJ2-7,TRBV2,-
TGTGCCAGCAGCCAAAGAGGCTCTGGAAACACCATATATTTT,CASSQRGSGNTIYF,14,-,TRBJ1-3,TRBV5-4,-